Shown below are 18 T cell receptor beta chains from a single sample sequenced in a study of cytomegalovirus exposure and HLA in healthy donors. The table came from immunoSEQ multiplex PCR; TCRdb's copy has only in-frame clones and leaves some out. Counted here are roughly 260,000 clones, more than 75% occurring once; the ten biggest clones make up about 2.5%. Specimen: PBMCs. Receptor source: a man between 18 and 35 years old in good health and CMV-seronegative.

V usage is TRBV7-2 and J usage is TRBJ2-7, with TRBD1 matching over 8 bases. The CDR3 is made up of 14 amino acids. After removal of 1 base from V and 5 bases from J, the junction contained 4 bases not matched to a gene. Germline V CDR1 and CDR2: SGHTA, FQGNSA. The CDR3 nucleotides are TGTGCCAGCAGCTTAGTCGCGACAGGGGACGAGCAGTACTTC. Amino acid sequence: CASSLVATGDEQYF. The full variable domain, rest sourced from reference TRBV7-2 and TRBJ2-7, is GAGVSQSPSNKVTEKGKDVELRCDPISGHTALYWYRQSLGQGLEFLIYFQGNSAPDKSGLPSDRFSAERTGGSVSTLTIQRTQQEDSAVYLCASSLVATGDEQYFGPGTRLTVT.

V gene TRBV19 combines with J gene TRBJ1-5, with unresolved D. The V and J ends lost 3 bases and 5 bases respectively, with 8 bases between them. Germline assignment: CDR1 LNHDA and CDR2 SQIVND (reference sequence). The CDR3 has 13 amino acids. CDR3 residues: CASSIYPHQPQHF. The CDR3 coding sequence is TGTGCCAGTAGTATTTATCCCCATCAGCCCCAGCATTTT.

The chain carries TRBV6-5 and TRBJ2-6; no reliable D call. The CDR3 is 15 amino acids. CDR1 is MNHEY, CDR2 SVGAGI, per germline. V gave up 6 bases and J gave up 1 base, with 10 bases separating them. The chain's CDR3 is CASRPRRSGANVLTF. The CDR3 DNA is TGTGCCAGCAGACCCCGGCGGTCTGGGGCCAACGTCCTGACTTTC.

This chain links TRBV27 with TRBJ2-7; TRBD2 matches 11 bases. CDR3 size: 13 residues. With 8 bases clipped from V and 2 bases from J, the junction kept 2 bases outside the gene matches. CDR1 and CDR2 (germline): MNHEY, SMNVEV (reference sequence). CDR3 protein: CASLAGGPYEQYF. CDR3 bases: TGTGCCAGCCTAGCGGGGGGACCCTACGAGCAGTACTTC.

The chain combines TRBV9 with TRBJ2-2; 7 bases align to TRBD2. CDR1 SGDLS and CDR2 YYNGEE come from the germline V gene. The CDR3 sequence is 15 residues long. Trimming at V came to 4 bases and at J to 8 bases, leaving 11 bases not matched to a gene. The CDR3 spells CASSPFWEGLGELFF. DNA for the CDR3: TGTGCCAGCAGCCCTTTCTGGGAGGGCCTGGGGGAGCTGTTTTTT. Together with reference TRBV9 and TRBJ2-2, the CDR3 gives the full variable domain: DSGVTQTPKHLITATGQRVTLRCSPRSGDLSVYWYQQSLDQGLQFLIQYYNGEERAKGNILERFSAQQFPDLHSELNLSSLELGDSALYFCASSPFWEGLGELFFGEGSRLTVL.

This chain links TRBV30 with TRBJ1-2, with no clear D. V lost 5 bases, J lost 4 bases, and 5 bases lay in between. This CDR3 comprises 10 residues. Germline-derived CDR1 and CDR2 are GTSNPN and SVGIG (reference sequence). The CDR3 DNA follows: TGTGCCTGGTCGGGCTATGGCTACACCTTC. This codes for CAWSGYGYTF.

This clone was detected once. The CDR3 sequence is CATSRAVAGGSYEQYF. The CDR3 region has the DNA TGTGCCACCAGCAGGGCCGTGGCGGGAGGGTCCTACGAGCAGTACTTC. V is TRBV15 and J is TRBJ2-7, with 9 bases aligning to TRBD2. CDR1 is LNHNV and CDR2 is YYDKDF in the germline V gene (reference sequence). The J segment lost 1 base and the V segment lost 3 bases, leaving 7 bases of the junction unmatched. CDR3 length: 16 amino acids.

The CDR3 protein is CASSIHPRYNEQFF. The DNA of the CDR3 is TGTGCCAGTAGTATTCATCCCCGGTACAATGAGCAGTTCTTC. The chain uses TRBV19 and TRBJ2-1, with D unclear. Between the trimmed V and J ends, which lost 3 bases and 4 bases, there was a span of 10 bases. The CDR3 spans 14 residues. Germline-derived CDR1 and CDR2 are LNHDA and SQIVND (reference sequence). Looking up the rest from reference TRBV19 and TRBJ2-1 gives the full variable domain: DGGITQSPKYLFRKEGQNVTLSCEQNLNHDAMYWYRQDPGQGLRLIYYSQIVNDFQKGDIAEGYSVSREKKESFPLTVTSAQKNPTAFYLCASSIHPRYNEQFFGPGTRLTVL.

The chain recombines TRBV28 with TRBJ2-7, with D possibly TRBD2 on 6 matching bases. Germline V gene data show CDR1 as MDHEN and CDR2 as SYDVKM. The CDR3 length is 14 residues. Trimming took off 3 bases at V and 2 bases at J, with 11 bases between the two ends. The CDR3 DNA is TGTGCCAGCAGTTTGGAGGGTCTTACCTACGAGCAGTACTTC. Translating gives CASSLEGLTYEQYF.

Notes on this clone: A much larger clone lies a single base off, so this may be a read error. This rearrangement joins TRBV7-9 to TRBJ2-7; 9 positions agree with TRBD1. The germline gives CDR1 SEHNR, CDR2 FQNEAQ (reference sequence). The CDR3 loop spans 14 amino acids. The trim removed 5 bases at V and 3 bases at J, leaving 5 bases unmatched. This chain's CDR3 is CASSPPGQGYEQYF. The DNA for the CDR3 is TGTGCCAGCAGCCCTCCGGGACAGGGCTACGAGCAGTACTTC.

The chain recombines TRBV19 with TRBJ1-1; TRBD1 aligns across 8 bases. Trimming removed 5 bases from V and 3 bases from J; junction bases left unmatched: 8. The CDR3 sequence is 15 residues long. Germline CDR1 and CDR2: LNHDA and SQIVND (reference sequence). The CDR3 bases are TGTGCCAGTAGTTTCTGGACAGGGAGGGACACTGAAGCTTTCTTT. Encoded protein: CASSFWTGRDTEAFF.

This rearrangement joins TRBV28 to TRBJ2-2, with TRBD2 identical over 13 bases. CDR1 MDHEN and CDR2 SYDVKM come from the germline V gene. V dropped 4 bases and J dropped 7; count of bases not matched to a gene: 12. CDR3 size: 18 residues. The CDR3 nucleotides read TGTGCCAGCAGTTCCCGACCGGGACTAGCGGGGTATATCGGGGAGCTGTTTTTT. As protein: CASSSRPGLAGYIGELFF.

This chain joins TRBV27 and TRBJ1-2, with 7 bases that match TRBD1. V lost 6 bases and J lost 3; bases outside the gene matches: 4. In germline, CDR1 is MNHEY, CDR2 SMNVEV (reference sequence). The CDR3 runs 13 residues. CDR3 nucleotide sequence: TGTGCCAGCAGATTTGGACAGGACTATGGCTACACCTTC. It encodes CASRFGQDYGYTF.

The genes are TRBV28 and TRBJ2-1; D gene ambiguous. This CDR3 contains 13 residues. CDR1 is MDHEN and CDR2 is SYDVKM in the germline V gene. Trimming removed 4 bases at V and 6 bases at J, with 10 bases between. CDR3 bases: TGTGCCAGCAGTTCCGCTATTGGCAATGAGCAGTTCTTC. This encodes CASSSAIGNEQFF.

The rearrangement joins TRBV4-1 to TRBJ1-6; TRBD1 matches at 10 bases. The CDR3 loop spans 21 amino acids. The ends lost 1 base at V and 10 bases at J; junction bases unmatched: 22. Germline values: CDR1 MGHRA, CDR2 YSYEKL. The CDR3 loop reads CASSQASTQTGGSGIRSPLHF. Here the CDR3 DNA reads TGCGCCAGCAGCCAAGCGAGCACTCAGACAGGGGGCTCGGGAATCCGGTCACCCCTCCACTTT.

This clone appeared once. The CDR3 DNA reads TGTGCCTGGGGACTGGGGAGCTCCTACAATGAGCAGTTCTTC. Residues: CAWGLGSSYNEQFF. This chain uses TRBV30 with TRBJ2-1, with D possibly TRBD2 on 5 matching bases. Germline CDR1 GTSNPN, CDR2 SVGIG (reference sequence). This CDR3 comprises 14 residues. Trimming removed 5 bases at V and 0 bases at J, with 11 bases between.

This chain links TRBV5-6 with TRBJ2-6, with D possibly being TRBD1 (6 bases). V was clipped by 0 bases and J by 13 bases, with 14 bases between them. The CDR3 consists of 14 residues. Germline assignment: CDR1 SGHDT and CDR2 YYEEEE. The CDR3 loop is CASSLASGTRVLTF. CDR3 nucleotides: TGTGCCAGCAGCTTGGCCAGTGGGACAAGAGTCCTGACTTTC.

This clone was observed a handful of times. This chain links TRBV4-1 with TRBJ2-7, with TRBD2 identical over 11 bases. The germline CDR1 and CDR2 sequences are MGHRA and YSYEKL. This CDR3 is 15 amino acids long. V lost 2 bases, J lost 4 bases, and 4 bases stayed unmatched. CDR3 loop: CASSQTTSGNYEQYF. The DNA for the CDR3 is TGCGCCAGCAGCCAAACGACTAGCGGGAATTACGAGCAGTACTTC.